The clone carrying this TCR beta chain has only one observation. This entry is derived from a study of blood T cell repertoires in COVID-19. Study as a whole: There were acute and convalescent COVID-19 samples, and they came from the United States, Italy and Spain. The cDNA or gDNA used as material had been derived from T cells, B-cell-depleted T cells, or PBMCs.

The table came from immunoSEQ multiplex PCR; TCRdb's copy has only in-frame clones and leaves some out. Among a few hundred thousand clones listed, 80% were seen once. V shed 1 base and J shed 2 bases, with 14 bases lying between them. The CDR3 extends over 16 amino acids. Per the germline V gene, CDR1 is MNHNS and CDR2 is SASEGT. Assignments of participants to cohorts depended upon their own reported clinical history. Sequencing input: PBMCs or T cells enriched from blood (not recorded which). The receptor was derived from a man under 40 with acute COVID-19. This sequence joins TRBV6-1 and TRBJ1-2; the D gene is possibly TRBD1 (6 bases). The CDR3 loop is CASSEEGGLSNYGYTF. CDR3 bases: TGTGCCAGCAGTGAAGAGGGGGGGCTCTCGAACTATGGCTACACCTTC.